This entry features one T cell receptor beta chain sequence. This entry belongs to a study of blood T cell repertoires in COVID-19. Trimming took off 11 bases at V and 0 bases at J, with 11 bases between the two ends. The CDR3 runs to 13 residues. The recovered donors of Cohort 3 showed two negative PCRs, clearance, or symptom resolution. The data were produced by immunoSEQ multiplex PCR, yet TCRdb's version contains in-frame clones alone and is incomplete. The sample carries over 130,000 clones, roughly 79% recorded once. Input material: PBMCs or T cells enriched from blood (not recorded which). This sequence was found in a woman aged 45-60 years who had recovered from COVID-19. The chain has TRBV23-1 and TRBJ1-5; D gene uncertain. TRBV23-1 is an ORF, with its function uncertain. The CDR3 is CAGFGVSNQPQHF. In DNA form, the CDR3 reads TGCGCCGGCTTTGGAGTTAGCAATCAGCCCCAGCATTTT.